These 4 T cell receptor beta chains share one sample of origin, sequenced in a study of blood T cell repertoires in COVID-19. Using immunoSEQ multiplex PCR, the repertoire was profiled, and TCRdb retains in-frame clones only, with some absent. The data contain roughly 250,000 clones, about 90% of them singletons. The sequencing sample was made of PBMCs or T cells enriched from blood (not recorded which). These receptors came from a woman in her thirties or forties with acute COVID-19.

The chain has TRBV27 and TRBJ1-2; D remains ambiguous. The V end was cut by 3 bases, the J end by 0 bases, with 11 bases between. The germline gives CDR1 MNHEY, CDR2 SMNVEV (reference sequence). This CDR3 is built from 15 residues. The CDR3, as DNA: TGTGCCAGCAGTTTCGGGAGCGGATCTAACTATGGCTACACCTTC. This gives the protein CASSFGSGSNYGYTF.

V gene TRBV10-2 combines with J gene TRBJ1-4; D is unresolved. CDR1 is WSHSY, CDR2 SAAADI, per germline. The CDR3 loop spans 12 amino acids. V shed 4 bases and J shed 8 bases, with 8 bases lying between them. This CDR3 reads CASSVRREKLFF. In nucleotides, the CDR3 is TGCGCCAGCAGTGTCAGGAGGGAAAAACTGTTTTTT.

The V call is TRBV10-3, the J call TRBJ2-1; 8 bases agree with TRBD1. Germline loops: CDR1 ENHRY, CDR2 SYGVKD. J gave up 10 bases and V 0 bases, and 2 bases lay outside the gene matches. CDR3 length: 13 amino acids. This CDR3 reads CAISESRQGEQFF. CDR3 nucleotide sequence: TGTGCCATCAGTGAGTCAAGACAGGGGGAGCAGTTCTTC.

CDR3 residues: CAISESGQGNFNEQFF. CDR3 nucleotide sequence: TGTGCCATCAGTGAGTCGGGGCAGGGGAATTTCAATGAGCAGTTCTTC. The chain joins TRBV10-3 to TRBJ2-1; D is perhaps TRBD1 (6 bases). This CDR3 has 16 amino acids. Trimming removed 0 bases from V and 6 bases from J, with 15 bases in between. Germline CDR1 and CDR2: ENHRY and SYGVKD.